This T cell receptor (beta chain) derives from a study of shared clonotypes between healthy human individuals. About the research overall: Each donor's CD4 naive and CD4 memory cells filled three plates apiece, CD8 naive two, and CD8 memory one.

Investigators spread the genomic DNA of each subset evenly over several immunoSEQ plates. As originally analysed: There were no quality scores in the junction-only immunoSEQ sequences, so filtering differed. Sequencing was performed with immunoSEQ multiplex PCR; in TCRdb, only in-frame clones are kept and a portion is missing. That table is the source of V, J and clone size, and D and trimming were worked out from the DNA. The profile covers hundreds of thousands of clones, with roughly 95% appearing a single time and over 0.09% taken by the ten largest. CD45RO-negative, CCR7-selected cells formed the naive CD8 fraction, which excluded terminally differentiated effector memory CD45RA+ cells. The CDR3 contains 13 residues. Germline V gene lookup returns CDR1 SNHLY and CDR2 FYNNEI. Trimming took 3 bases from V and 3 from J, leaving 9 bases between them.

This receptor was identified in a woman in her 30s in good health. The chain has TRBV2 and TRBJ2-7; no clear D. Source material: naive CD8+ T cells sorted from blood. The CDR3 DNA reads TGTGCCAGCAGTGATTATTCCATCTACGAGCAGTACTTC. This encodes CASSDYSIYEQYF. Variable domain in full (rest from reference TRBV2 and TRBJ2-7): EPEVTQTPSHQVTQMGQEVILRCVPISNHLYFYWYRQILGQKVEFLVSFYNNEISEKSEIFDDQFSVERPDGSNFTLKIRSTKLEDSAMYFCASSDYSIYEQYFGPGTRLTVT.